This TCR beta chain was recorded in a study of blood T cell repertoires in COVID-19 (TCRdb year 2020). Background for the entire study: Collaborator samples came from the United States, Italy and Spain and covered acute and convalescent phases of COVID-19. Where available, HLA class I and class II types were obtained from metadata supplied by the sample provider rather than from assay-based typing. Deeply sampled blood TCRbeta repertoires from subjects exposed to, actively infected with, or recovered from COVID-19 were included in the dataset. The samples were drawn from the first 160 participants of the ongoing ImmuneRACE study and from 1,254 subjects provided by 6 global collaborators. A freely available public database, intended as a resource for researchers studying the immune response to SARS-CoV-2, is where the repertoires were released. The prospective study material was composed of cDNA or gDNA derived from T cells, B-cell-depleted T cells, or PBMCs. A de-identified subject ID, COVID-19 status, age in years and sex were almost always included in the sample metadata.

For CDR1 and CDR2, the germline V gene (reference sequence) lists PRHDT and FYEKMQ. Including the terminal cysteine and phenylalanine, the CDR3 comprises 20 residues. Only the CDR3 portion is preserved as DNA: 60 bases, with reading frame beginning at the first base. V is cut back by 0 bases and J by 0 bases, with 13 bases in the junction unmatched. Collaborating institutions collected whole blood in K2EDTA tubes following their own protocols. For TCRbeta analysis, collaborator samples were shipped as frozen whole blood, as isolated PBMCs, or as DNA extracted from either sample type. Overall study outcomes, separate from this receptor: How much clinical and demographic metadata was included differed by source and by participant, and the metadata was provided uncurated.

About this clone: Its binding antigen is unknown. No base quality values were provided; no much bigger clone lies one nucleotide off.

The immunoSEQ Assay, a bias-controlled multiplex PCR, was used to amplify TCRbeta CDR3 regions from genomic DNA. The authors' analysis ran thus. The number of nucleated cells in each sample was estimated from the amplification of reference gene primers within the assay. To quantify the absolute abundance of each unique TCRbeta CDR3 rearrangement, sequence reads were collapsed and filtered. For each sample, productive Simpson clonality was calculated as the square root of Simpson's diversity index across productive rearrangements. In its TCRdb copy, this immuneACCESS table keeps in-frame sequences only and misses some clones. Where compared with another copy, unresolved V genes explain less than half of these, and the others have no known cause. The DNA gave D and trimming, while V, J and clone size come from that table. The sample table shows approximately 270,000 clones, and around 90% are seen once. The ten largest clones capture around 2.1% of the sample.

The rearrangement combines TRBV13 with TRBJ2-7, with 11 bases in between that match TRBD2. Specimen: peripheral blood. This TCR came from a middle-aged man with acute or convalescent COVID-19. The nucleotide sequence is given as TGTGCCAGCAGCTTAGGCCCCGGGATAGCGGGGGGGCCAAGCTCCTACGAGCAGTACTTC. It is translated as CASSLGPGIAGGPSSYEQYF.